Sequencing of this T cell receptor beta chain was carried out in a study of blood T cell repertoires in COVID-19. TCRdb keeps only in-frame clones here, not all; method: immunoSEQ multiplex PCR. The data hold hundreds of thousands of clones, with around nine tenths observed a single time. The material sequenced was PBMCs or T cells enriched from blood (not recorded which). This TCR was recovered from a woman under 30 who had been exposed to COVID-19.

The CDR3 loop reads CASRRNGLAGEQYF. In nucleotides, the CDR3 is TGTGCCAGCCGGCGCAATGGCCTAGCGGGAGAGCAGTACTTC. The chain is built from TRBV9 and TRBJ2-7, with 9 nucleotides matching TRBD2. CDR1 SGDLS and CDR2 YYNGEE come from the germline V gene. The ends lost 7 bases at V and 7 bases at J; junction bases unmatched: 12. The CDR3 sequence is 14 residues long.